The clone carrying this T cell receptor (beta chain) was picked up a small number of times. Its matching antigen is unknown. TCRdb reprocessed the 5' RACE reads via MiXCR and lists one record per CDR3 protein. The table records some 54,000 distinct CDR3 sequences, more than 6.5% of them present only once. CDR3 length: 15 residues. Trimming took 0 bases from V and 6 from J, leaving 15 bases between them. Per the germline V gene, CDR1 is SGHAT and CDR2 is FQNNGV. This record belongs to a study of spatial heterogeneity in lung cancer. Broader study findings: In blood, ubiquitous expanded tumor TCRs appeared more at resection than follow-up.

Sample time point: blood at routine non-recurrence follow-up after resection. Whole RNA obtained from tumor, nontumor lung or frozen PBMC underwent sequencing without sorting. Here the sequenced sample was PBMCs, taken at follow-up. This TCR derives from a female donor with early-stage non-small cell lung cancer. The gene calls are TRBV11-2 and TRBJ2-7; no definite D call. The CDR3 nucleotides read TGTGCCAGCAGCTTAGAATTCCACCGGAGAGGCGAGCAGTACTTC. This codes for CASSLEFHRRGEQYF.